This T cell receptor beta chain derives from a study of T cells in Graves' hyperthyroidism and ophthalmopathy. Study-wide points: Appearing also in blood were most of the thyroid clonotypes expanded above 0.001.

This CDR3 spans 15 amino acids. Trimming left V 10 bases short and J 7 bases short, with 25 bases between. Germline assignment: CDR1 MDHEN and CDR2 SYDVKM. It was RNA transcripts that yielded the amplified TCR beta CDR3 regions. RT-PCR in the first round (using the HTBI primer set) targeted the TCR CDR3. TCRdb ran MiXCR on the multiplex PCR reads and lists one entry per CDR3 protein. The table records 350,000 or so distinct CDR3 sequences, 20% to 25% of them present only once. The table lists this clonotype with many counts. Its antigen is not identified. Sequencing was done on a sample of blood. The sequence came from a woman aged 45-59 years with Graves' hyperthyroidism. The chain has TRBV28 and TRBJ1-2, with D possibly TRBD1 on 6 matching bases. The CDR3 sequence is CATSQGNGLSVGYTF. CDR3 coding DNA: TGTGCCACCTCTCAGGGGAATGGGTTATCAGTTGGCTACACCTTC.